This TCR beta chain comes out of a study of shared clonotypes between healthy human individuals. Study-wide points: Memory subsets had estimated richness that was generally smaller than that of naive subsets. Large depth notwithstanding, sorted-subset sequencing proved incomplete by rarefaction. In this cohort, only blood was sampled, and tissue repertoires likely differ.

Each subset's genomic DNA was split evenly across several immunoSEQ plates. Here immunoSEQ multiplex PCR was the method, and the copy in TCRdb shows in-frame clones only, minus some. The sample holds some 2,400,000 clones, approximately 96% seen once. The V end was cut by 2 bases, the J end by 2 bases, with 9 bases between. Per germline, CDR1 SGHVS and CDR2 FQNEAQ. The CDR3 sequence is 14 residues long. For this clone: Its antigen is unknown.

V is TRBV7-8 and J is TRBJ2-5; tentatively, D is TRBD1 (5 bases). Input material: naive CD4+ T cells sorted from blood. Subset of the sample: CD45RA+ positively selected. This TCR was recovered from a man between 18 and 29 years old in good health. In DNA form, the CDR3 reads TGTGCCAGCAGCTTATACAAGGGGCAAGAGACCCAGTACTTC. Its protein product is CASSLYKGQETQYF.